Presented here are 18 T cell receptor beta chains from one specimen sequenced in a study of T cell responses to AZD1222 COVID-19 vaccine. Sequencing was performed with immunoSEQ multiplex PCR; in TCRdb, only in-frame clones are kept and a portion is missing. Of 100,000 to 150,000 clones in the sample, more than 90% were seen once. The sequences come from peripheral blood, collected 28 days after the second AZD1222 dose. These receptor sequences come from an adult who received the AZD1222 COVID-19 vaccine.

This rearrangement joins TRBV2 to TRBJ1-2; TRBD1 is a possible D gene (5 bases). Germline V CDR1 and CDR2: SNHLY, FYNNEI. The CDR3 is made up of 13 amino acids. V shed 8 bases and J shed 1 base, with 11 bases lying between them. CDR3 residues: CASRDVNNYGYTF. Here the CDR3 DNA reads TGTGCCAGCCGGGACGTAAATAACTATGGCTACACCTTC.

J is TRBJ1-1 and V is TRBV5-5; a weak D match, TRBD1 (6 bases). The V end lost 3 bases, the J end lost 0 bases, and 15 bases lay between the germline ends. The germline V gene has CDR1 SGHKS and CDR2 YYEKEE (reference sequence). The CDR3 runs to 16 residues. The CDR3: CASSSRLGTLNTEAFF. The CDR3 coding sequence is TGTGCCAGCAGCTCGCGACTAGGGACATTGAACACTGAAGCTTTCTTT.

The rearrangement uses TRBV3-1 (or the pseudogene TRBV3-2) and TRBJ2-1; 9 nucleotides line up with TRBD1. The CDR3 contains 15 residues. Germline assignment: CDR1 LGHDT and CDR2 YNNKEL (reference sequence). The trim removed 0 bases at V and 15 bases at J, leaving 12 bases unmatched. The CDR3 bases are TGTGCCAGCAGCCAAGATACTAGTCCGGGACAGGGTCGGTTCTTC. It yields the protein CASSQDTSPGQGRFF.

This clone was seen only a few times. The chain is built from TRBV19 and TRBJ2-3, with 12 bases matching TRBD2. The CDR3 totals 16 residues. Trimming cost V 6 bases and J 5 bases; bases outside gene matches: 9. Germline assignment: CDR1 LNHDA and CDR2 SQIVND (reference sequence). The CDR3 region is CASSRTSGIKIDTQYF. The CDR3 nucleotides read TGTGCCAGTAGCCGGACTAGCGGGATTAAAATAGATACGCAGTATTTT.

The CDR3 here is CASSQDPAAGGADTQYF. Written as DNA, the CDR3 is TGCGCCAGCAGCCAAGACCCGGCAGCGGGAGGGGCAGATACGCAGTATTTT. This rearrangement joins TRBV4-3 to TRBJ2-3; 10 bases align to TRBD2. V shed 0 bases, J shed 4 bases, and the junction held 7 bases outside the gene matches. The CDR3 runs to 17 residues. Per germline, CDR1 LGHNA and CDR2 YSLEER.

In this sample, this clone turned up a few times. The genes are TRBV4-2 and TRBJ2-3, with D possibly being TRBD2 (5 bases). CDR3 length equals 15 residues. V shed 6 bases and J shed 4 bases, with 17 bases lying between them. From germline, CDR1 is LGHNA and CDR2 YNFKEQ. The CDR3, as DNA: TGTGCCAGCAGGGTCGATTATGGAGGTGCAGATACGCAGTATTTT. Amino acids: CASRVDYGGADTQYF.

This rearrangement joins TRBV11-3 to TRBJ1-2; 9 nucleotides agree with TRBD1. Per germline, CDR1 SGHNT and CDR2 YENEEA. V trimming: 6 bases; J trimming: 8 bases; junction bases outside the gene matches: 13. CDR3 length equals 15 residues. The DNA for the CDR3 is TGTGCCAGCAGTCTACAGGGGGCTATTACTCGGGGCTACACCTTC. Its protein is CASSLQGAITRGYTF.

The genes are TRBV12-2 and TRBJ1-3. TRBV12-2 is assigned pseudogene status. The CDR3 spans 17 residues. The CDR3: CASRLGNVILGGNTIYF. The CDR3, as DNA: TGTGCAAGTCGCTTAGGGAACGTGATACTCGGTGGAAACACCATATATTTT.

Note on this clone: This CDR3 is also generated by other DNA sequences in the sample. V and J are TRBV29-1 and TRBJ2-5; D is undetermined. This CDR3 has 13 amino acids. Trimming pared 0 bases from V and 1 base from J, leaving 6 bases between. Germline V CDR1 and CDR2: SQVTM, ANQGSEA. DNA of the CDR3: TGCAGCGTTGAAGACCCTACCCAAGAGACCCAGTACTTC. This gives the protein CSVEDPTQETQYF.

V is TRBV4-1 and J is TRBJ2-7, with 8 bases that match TRBD2. The CDR3 sequence is 16 residues long. CDR1 is MGHRA and CDR2 is YSYEKL in the germline V gene. V was clipped by 0 bases and J by 3 bases; unmatched bases: 7. In DNA, the CDR3 is TGCGCCAGCAGCCAAGAAGGACTAGCAATCATCTACGAGCAGTACGTC. Residues: CASSQEGLAIIYEQYV.

This rearrangement joins TRBV10-3 to TRBJ2-3, with 11 bases aligning to TRBD2. The CDR3 length is 19 residues. Trimming took 0 bases from V and 0 from J; bases not matched to a gene: 8. From germline, CDR1 is ENHRY and CDR2 SYGVKD. DNA of the CDR3: TGTGCCATCAGTGAGTCCCTGGGTAGCGGGAGGGCCAGCACAGATACGCAGTATTTT. Translated: CAISESLGSGRASTDTQYF.

This clone was seen more than once but under ten times. V gene TRBV7-9 combines with J gene TRBJ1-6, with 11 bases aligning to TRBD1. After removal of 5 bases from V and 8 bases from J, the junction contained 5 bases not matched to a gene. This CDR3 comprises 15 residues. Germline-derived CDR1 and CDR2 are SEHNR and FQNEAQ (reference sequence). The CDR3 loop reads CASSVGTGGDSPLHF. Here the CDR3 DNA reads TGTGCCAGCAGCGTTGGGACAGGGGGGGATTCACCCCTCCACTTT.

The rearrangement links TRBV6-5 to TRBJ1-1, with a tentative D call TRBD1 (5 bases). Trimming took 6 bases from V and 0 from J, leaving 14 bases between them. CDR1 and CDR2 from the germline V gene are MNHEY and SVGAGI. The CDR3 covers 15 residues. The CDR3 protein is CASRTGGGMNTEAFF. For the CDR3, the DNA is TGTGCCAGCAGGACCGGGGGAGGCATGAACACTGAAGCTTTCTTT.

This clone was recorded only once. The chain couples TRBV4-1 to TRBJ1-2; TRBD1 matches at 12 bases. The CDR3 runs 16 residues. The V and J ends lost 2 bases and 5 bases, in that order; junction bases with no gene match: 6. Germline lookup yields CDR1 MGHRA and CDR2 YSYEKL. The CDR3 is CASSQPGTGGRYGYTF. In DNA, the CDR3 is TGCGCCAGCAGCCAACCCGGGACAGGGGGCAGGTATGGCTACACCTTC.

CDR3 sequence: CASSQDLVRGNTIYF. The CDR3 region has the DNA TGTGCCAGCAGCCAAGATTTGGTACGAGGAAACACCATATATTTT. The chain couples TRBV3-1 (or the pseudogene TRBV3-2) to TRBJ1-3, with D unclear. The CDR3 spans 15 residues. The germline V gene has CDR1 LGHDT and CDR2 YNNKEL (reference sequence). V lost 0 bases and J lost 4, with 10 bases in between.

This clone was seen once. CDR3 region: CASSGLGPYNEQFF. Here the CDR3 DNA reads TGTGCCAGTAGTGGGTTAGGGCCCTACAATGAGCAGTTCTTC. The chain is built from TRBV19 and TRBJ2-1; D is ambiguous. Per the germline V gene, CDR1 is LNHDA and CDR2 is SQIVND (reference sequence). CDR3 length: 14 residues. The ends were cut back, 5 bases at V and 2 bases at J, with 10 bases in the middle.

This sequence joins TRBV6-5 and TRBJ1-4; TRBD1 is a possible D gene (5 bases). Trimming removed 0 bases from V and 8 bases from J, with 13 bases in between. The CDR3 is 15 amino acids. In germline, CDR1 is MNHEY, CDR2 SVGAGI. The CDR3 region has the DNA TGTGCCAGCAGTTACTCACCCAGGGAGGGAGAAAAACTGTTTTTT. This translates into CASSYSPREGEKLFF.

V and J are TRBV6-5 and TRBJ2-7; 8 bases align to TRBD1. Losses at the gene ends were 8 bases for V and 5 bases for J; bases not matched to a gene: 8. The CDR3 spans 13 residues. Germline CDR1 MNHEY, CDR2 SVGAGI. CDR3 coding DNA: TGTGCCAGCTCACGAATACAGGGGGACGAGCAGTACGTC. This encodes CASSRIQGDEQYV.